This note documents a single T cell receptor (beta chain) sequence. Antigen unknown. Germline V CDR1 and CDR2: MGHRA, YSYEKL. CDR3 size: 16 residues. Trimming took off 4 bases at V and 5 bases at J, with 17 bases between the two ends. This sample is part of a study of cytomegalovirus exposure and HLA in healthy donors. Study results and limitations: Presence/absence results assume similar sequencing depth per donor, which may not hold.

This PCR relied on a set of 60 Vbeta primers and 13 Jbeta primers. The protocol was immunoSEQ multiplex PCR, while the TCRdb copy is restricted to in-frame clones and leaves out a portion. Of 200,000 to 250,000 clones listed, more than 60% were seen once; the top ten hold 1.7%. The rearrangement links TRBV4-1 to TRBJ2-2, with D possibly matching TRBD1 (6 bases). The sequenced material came from PBMCs. This TCR derives from a man in his forties or fifties in good health and CMV-seronegative. The CDR3 DNA is TGCGCCAGCAGCCCAGCGCCGACCCAGGGGACCGGGGAGCTGTTTTTT. Translating gives CASSPAPTQGTGELFF.